Each of the 27 T cell receptor beta chains below was sequenced from the same sample in a study of blood T cell repertoires in COVID-19. Produced via immunoSEQ multiplex PCR; TCRdb's table is partial and in-frame only. The sample contains 150,000 or so clones, approximately 83% of which appear only once. The sample comprised peripheral blood. The receptors here all came from a woman aged 55-75 years with acute or convalescent COVID-19.

The rearrangement links TRBV19 to TRBJ1-2, with 7 positions matching TRBD1. V trimming: 7 bases; J trimming: 3 bases; junction bases outside the gene matches: 11. The CDR3 loop spans 15 amino acids. Germline V gene data show CDR1 as LNHDA and CDR2 as SQIVND (reference sequence). The CDR3 DNA reads as TGTGCCAGTACTCCCTCGGAGGGGGCCGACTATGGCTACACCTTC. Its protein product is CASTPSEGADYGYTF.

The CDR3 loop is CASGQERDSPLHF. The CDR3 DNA is TGTGCCAGCGGCCAGGAGAGGGATTCACCCCTCCACTTT. This chain connects TRBV11-2 to TRBJ1-6; no firm D call. Germline CDR1 is SGHAT and CDR2 is FQNNGV. With 8 bases removed from V and 8 bases from J, the gap between germline ends came to 13 bases. The CDR3 contains 13 residues.

V gene TRBV11-2 combines with J gene TRBJ2-2; 7 bases are shared with TRBD2. Germline V gene sequence: CDR1 SGHAT, CDR2 FQNNGV. V was pared by 2 bases and J by 3 bases, with 6 bases of the junction left unmatched. This CDR3 is 16 amino acids long. The CDR3 loop reads CASSLRGGLDTGELFF. CDR3 DNA: TGTGCCAGCAGCTTAAGGGGAGGGTTGGACACCGGGGAGCTGTTTTTT.

The chain has TRBV28 and TRBJ1-6, with TRBD1 as a possible D gene (6 bases). From germline, CDR1 is MDHEN and CDR2 SYDVKM. The germline V and J ends were trimmed by 2 bases and 7 bases, with 21 bases remaining between them. This CDR3 has 18 residues. The CDR3 loop reads CASSLGMGGHILNSPLHF. The CDR3, as DNA: TGTGCCAGCAGTTTAGGGATGGGGGGGCATATATTAAATTCACCCCTCCACTTT. The full variable domain, in which reference TRBV28 and TRBJ1-6 provide the parts outside the CDR3, is DVKVTQSSRYLVKRTGEKVFLECVQDMDHENMFWYRQDPGLGLRLIYFSYDVKMKEKGDIPEGYSVSREKKERFSLILESASTNQTSMYLCASSLGMGGHILNSPLHFGNGTRLTVT.

The V call is TRBV15, the J call TRBJ2-1; 10 nucleotides align to TRBD1. The germline CDR1 and CDR2 sequences are LNHNV and YYDKDF (reference sequence). The CDR3 is made up of 15 amino acids. Unmatched junction bases numbered 4, after V lost 5 bases and J lost 3 bases. CDR3 residues: CATSGRDRGYNEQFF. DNA for the CDR3: TGTGCCACCAGCGGCCGGGACAGGGGCTACAATGAGCAGTTCTTC.

The chain is built from TRBV16 and TRBJ2-4; 8 bases are a match to TRBD1. Germline lookup yields CDR1 KGHSY and CDR2 FQNENV. The J segment lost 7 bases and the V segment lost 3 bases, leaving 5 bases of the junction unmatched. The CDR3 has 14 residues. CDR3 in amino acids: CASSHLDRVNIQYF. For the CDR3, the DNA is TGTGCCAGCAGCCATCTGGACAGGGTGAACATTCAGTACTTC.

This chain joins TRBV27 and TRBJ1-2; 9 bases are a match to TRBD1. With V trimmed by 5 bases and J by 4 bases, 11 bases remained unmatched. Per germline, CDR1 MNHEY and CDR2 SMNVEV (reference sequence). This CDR3 contains 16 residues. CDR3 sequence: CASSAGQGPAFYGYTF. The CDR3 DNA reads TGTGCCAGCAGTGCGGGACAGGGTCCCGCCTTCTATGGCTACACCTTC.

The rearrangement uses TRBV19 and TRBJ1-2; 11 bases map to TRBD1. Germline values: CDR1 LNHDA, CDR2 SQIVND (reference sequence). V shed 6 bases and J 3 bases; nucleotides not matched to a gene: 6. There are 15 residues in the CDR3. CDR3 residues: CASRTGTGGDYGYTF. The DNA for the CDR3 is TGTGCCAGTAGAACCGGGACAGGGGGAGACTATGGCTACACCTTC.

The table lists this clone with a few counts. The CDR3 protein is CASMDTQVSTDTQYF. CDR3 sequence (DNA): TGTGCCAGCATGGACACCCAAGTCTCCACAGATACGCAGTATTTT. The chain couples TRBV6-5 to TRBJ2-3; perhaps TRBD1 as D (5 bases). The CDR3 runs to 15 residues. The V end lost 7 bases, the J end lost 2 bases, and 16 bases lay between the germline ends. In germline, CDR1 is MNHEY, CDR2 SVGAGI.

The rearrangement links TRBV5-1 to TRBJ2-2; D gene ambiguous. The CDR3 covers 15 residues. V gave up 1 base and J gave up 0 bases, with 7 bases separating them. Germline-derived CDR1 and CDR2 are SGHRS and YFSETQ. CDR3 sequence (DNA): TGCGCCAGCAGCTTGCCTACGGCGAACACCGGGGAGCTGTTTTTT. This sequence encodes CASSLPTANTGELFF.

J is TRBJ1-1 and V is TRBV2; TRBD1 aligns across 7 bases. Germline CDR1 SNHLY, CDR2 FYNNEI. Trimming removed 2 bases from V and 0 bases from J; junction bases left unmatched: 6. This CDR3 region has 16 residues. Written as DNA, the CDR3 is TGTGCCAGCAGTGAACAGGGGGACCTTATGAACACTGAAGCTTTCTTT. This sequence encodes CASSEQGDLMNTEAFF.

The chain combines TRBV7-9 with TRBJ2-1, with TRBD1 matching over 9 bases. This CDR3 spans 16 amino acids. Germline loops: CDR1 SEHNR, CDR2 FQNEAQ (reference sequence). V gave up 5 bases and J gave up 6 bases; unmatched junction bases: 11. The CDR3 here is CASSPRPGQGSNEQFF. As DNA, the CDR3 is TGTGCCAGCAGCCCAAGACCGGGACAGGGTAGCAATGAGCAGTTCTTC.

The chain is built from TRBV10-3 and TRBJ2-7; D not resolved. The germline V and J ends were trimmed by 6 bases and 2 bases, with 11 bases remaining between them. Looked up from germline, CDR1 is ENHRY and CDR2 is SYGVKD. This CDR3 spans 13 amino acids. CDR3 sequence (DNA): TGTGCCATCAGCGGGTCCAACACCTACGAGCAGTACGTC. It is translated as CAISGSNTYEQYV.

The chain has TRBV5-6 and TRBJ2-1, with TRBD1 matching over 9 bases. This CDR3 contains 14 residues. Germline lookup yields CDR1 SGHDT and CDR2 YYEEEE. V lost 4 bases, J lost 9 bases, and 8 bases stayed unmatched. The CDR3 DNA sequence: TGTGCCAGCAGCCAGGGACAGGGTAGGGTTGAGCAGTTCTTC. This gives the protein CASSQGQGRVEQFF.

This rearrangement joins TRBV19 to TRBJ1-2; the match to TRBD1 covers 8 bases. Germline CDR1 reads LNHDA; CDR2 reads SQIVND (reference sequence). The CDR3 runs to 13 residues. Trimming took 3 bases from V and 7 from J; bases not matched to a gene: 4. This CDR3 reads CASSIGQGPGYTF. CDR3 bases: TGTGCCAGTAGTATTGGACAGGGCCCTGGCTACACCTTC.

The V and J genes are TRBV3-1 (or the pseudogene TRBV3-2) and TRBJ1-3, with TRBD1 matching over 7 bases. This CDR3 region has 13 residues. The germline V gene encodes CDR1 LGHDT and CDR2 YNNKEL (reference sequence). Germline trimming cut 6 bases from V and 4 bases from J; bases unmatched to any gene: 3. Written as DNA, the CDR3 is TGTGCCAGCAGTCTGACAGGGGGAAACACCATATATTTT. Its protein product is CASSLTGGNTIYF.

CDR3: CASSQDLNSGGDNEQFF. CDR3 DNA: TGTGCCAGCAGCCAAGATCTGAATAGCGGGGGGGACAATGAGCAGTTCTTC. J is TRBJ2-1 and V is TRBV14; 11 bases map to TRBD2. Germline V CDR1 and CDR2: SGHDN, FVKESK. The CDR3 contains 17 residues. V lost 0 bases, J lost 5 bases, and 6 bases stayed unmatched.

V is TRBV2 and J is TRBJ1-5, with a tentative D call TRBD1 (5 bases). Trimming took off 4 bases at V and 7 bases at J, with 14 bases between the two ends. Germline-derived CDR1 and CDR2 are SNHLY and FYNNEI. The CDR3 runs to 14 residues. The CDR3 nucleotides are TGTGCCAGCAGTGCACAGGAGTTCGGACAGCCCCAGCATTTT. This codes for CASSAQEFGQPQHF.

The chain is built from TRBV5-1 and TRBJ2-1, with a tentative D call TRBD1 (5 bases). V was trimmed by 4 bases and J by 0 bases, leaving 11 bases between them. The CDR3 totals 15 residues. Germline V lookup: CDR1 SGHRS, CDR2 YFSETQ. The CDR3 is CASSPTVNSYNEQFF. CDR3 nucleotides: TGCGCCAGCAGCCCGACAGTTAACTCCTACAATGAGCAGTTCTTC. Filled out from reference TRBV5-1 and TRBJ2-1, the complete variable domain reads KAGVTQTPRYLIKTRGQQVTLSCSPISGHRSVSWYQQTPGQGLQFLFEYFSETQRNKGNFPGRFSGRQFSNSRSEMNVSTLELGDSALYLCASSPTVNSYNEQFFGPGTRLTVL.

The chain carries TRBV23-1 and TRBJ1-5; no reliable D call. TRBV23-1 is an ORF; its function is uncertain. The ends were cut back, 10 bases at V and 2 bases at J, with 15 bases in the middle. The CDR3 contains 14 residues. The CDR3 sequence is CATTAGLGNQPQHF. CDR3 bases: TGCGCCACCACCGCGGGGTTGGGCAATCAGCCCCAGCATTTT.

This chain uses TRBV18 with TRBJ2-1; D gene ambiguous. The germline V gene has CDR1 KGHSH and CDR2 LQKENI. This CDR3 is 17 amino acids long. V was shortened by 6 bases and J by 0 bases, with 18 bases between the two germline ends. This CDR3 reads CASSPLVGTSSYNEQFF. CDR3 sequence (DNA): TGTGCCAGCTCCCCCCTGGTTGGCACCTCCTCCTACAATGAGCAGTTCTTC.

The V and J genes are TRBV3-1 (or the pseudogene TRBV3-2) and TRBJ1-1; TRBD1 might be the D (5 bases). CDR1 is LGHDT, CDR2 YNNKEL, per germline (reference sequence). The CDR3 loop spans 11 amino acids. V lost 5 bases and J lost 7, with 8 bases in between. The CDR3 bases are TGTGCCAGCAGCGGGACTAATGAAGCTTTCTTT. Protein: CASSGTNEAFF.

In this sample, this clone turned up a few times. The chain recombines TRBV4-1 with TRBJ2-1; D call uncertain. With 1 base removed from V and 8 bases from J, the gap between germline ends came to 12 bases. The CDR3 has 14 amino acids. Germline CDR1 and CDR2: MGHRA and YSYEKL. As DNA, the CDR3 is TGCGCCAGCAGCCAAGTAGACGAGAGCGATGAGCAGTTCTTC. The encoded protein is CASSQVDESDEQFF.

The chain carries TRBV24-1 and TRBJ1-2; 9 positions agree with TRBD1. The CDR3 length is 15 residues. V shed 4 bases and J 8 bases; nucleotides not matched to a gene: 10. Germline loops: CDR1 KGHDR, CDR2 SFDVKD. The CDR3 region has the DNA TGTGCCACCAGTGAGACCAGGGACAGGGCCCAGGGCTACACCTTC. This sequence encodes CATSETRDRAQGYTF.

The chain combines TRBV10-2 with TRBJ2-7; no definite D call. Germline V gene data show CDR1 as WSHSY and CDR2 as SAAADI. V dropped 4 bases and J dropped 0 bases, with 4 bases sitting between them. This CDR3 region has 12 residues. The CDR3 sequence: CASSAVSYEQYF. The DNA for the CDR3 is TGCGCCAGCAGTGCAGTCTCCTACGAGCAGTACTTC.

The CDR3 coding sequence is TGTGCCAGCAGCTCCAGGGGGAGCAATCAGCCCCAGCATTTT. Translation: CASSSRGSNQPQHF. The V gene is TRBV7-9, the J gene TRBJ1-5, with TRBD1 matching over 7 bases. The CDR3 runs to 14 residues. V shed 4 bases and J 1 base; nucleotides not matched to a gene: 1. Looked up from germline, CDR1 is SEHNR and CDR2 is FQNEAQ (reference sequence).

The V call is TRBV4-1, the J call TRBJ2-2, with 8 bases identical to TRBD1. The germline CDR1 and CDR2 sequences are MGHRA and YSYEKL. The CDR3 is 15 residues long. J gave up 6 bases and V 0 bases, and 3 bases lay outside the gene matches. CDR3 DNA sequence: TGCGCCAGCAGCCAAGATAAGACAGGGGCCGGGGAGCTGTTTTTT. It specifies CASSQDKTGAGELFF.